This TCR beta chain was captured by sequencing in a study of blood T cells in healthy people across ages. In the study overall: Using template switching, researchers captured about one barcoded beta molecule for each two T cells.

Next came a second PCR, run for about 7 to 12 cycles, which used a sample-barcoded 5' primer along with a J-beta primer mix. Researchers report that a template-switch adaptor with 12 random nucleotides tagged each cDNA molecule. TCRdb processed the 5' RACE reads anew with MiXCR; each CDR3 protein has one entry. Altogether 600,000 to 1,000,000 distinct CDR3 sequences are present, more than 20% being singletons, with the ten largest covering more than 3%. Germline assignment: CDR1 SGHRS and CDR2 YFSETQ. The CDR3 extends over 13 amino acids. This clonotype was found a few times. The junction differs from germline at one of its ends, possibly a read error. The sample, roughly 9.1 milliliters of peripheral blood, was drawn from each donor. The total RNA that was extracted per sample amounted to at least 5 micrograms. These same records also appear under a second study, on T cells of mothers and their children.

The sample comprised blood. This TCR came from a boy between 5 and 17 years old in good health. The gene calls are TRBV5-1 and TRBJ2-5, with a tentative D call TRBD1 (6 bases). The end of the DNA is better explained by TRBJ2-7, so the J call may be wrong. CDR3 protein: CASSQDSSCEQYF. The CDR3 bases are TGCGCCAGCAGCCAGGACAGCTCCTGCGAGCAGTACTTC.